The 20 T cell receptor beta chains below were found in one sample sequenced in a study of blood T cells in healthy people across ages. The use of a sample-barcoded 5' primer and a J-beta primer mix characterized a second PCR of roughly 6 to 11 cycles. TCRdb reprocessed the 5' RACE reads via MiXCR and lists one record per CDR3 protein. This repertoire shows about 1.4 million distinct CDR3 sequences, 45% to 70% found once; its top ten account for about 6.3%. Sequenced material: blood. These receptors all stem from a man aged 18 to 30 in good health.

This chain uses TRBV12-3 or TRBV12-4 with TRBJ2-1; 12 bases are a match to TRBD1. V gave up 3 bases and J gave up 7 bases; unmatched junction bases: 7. This CDR3 spans 16 amino acids. The CDR3 loop is CASSFRDRGRVNEQFF. In nucleotides, the CDR3 is TGTGCCAGCAGTTTTCGGGACAGGGGGCGGGTAAATGAGCAGTTCTTC.

The chain's CDR3 is CARGPGTSNTEAFF. The CDR3 nucleotides are TGTGCCAGAGGCCCGGGGACCTCTAACACTGAAGCTTTCTTT. The chain recombines TRBV2 with TRBJ1-1; TRBD1 is a possible D gene (5 bases). From germline, CDR1 is SNHLY and CDR2 FYNNEI. V gave up 9 bases and J gave up 2 bases, with 16 bases separating them. The CDR3 spans 14 residues. Combining the CDR3 with reference TRBV2 and TRBJ1-1 gives the whole variable domain EPEVTQTPSHQVTQMGQEVILRCVPISNHLYFYWYRQILGQKVEFLVSFYNNEISEKSEIFDDQFSVERPDGSNFTLKIRSTKLEDSAMYFCARGPGTSNTEAFFGQGTRLTVV.

V gene TRBV6-5 combines with J gene TRBJ2-7; D is possibly TRBD1 (5 bases). V lost 6 bases and J 0 bases, leaving 15 bases between the germline ends. Germline V gene sequence: CDR1 MNHEY, CDR2 SVGAGI. The CDR3 sequence is 15 residues long. The CDR3 DNA reads as TGTGCCAGCAGCAGGGCGACTGAGAGCTCCTACGAGCAGTACTTC. This gives the protein CASSRATESSYEQYF.

This rearrangement joins TRBV28 to TRBJ1-5, with D hard to call. Looked up from germline, CDR1 is MDHEN and CDR2 is SYDVKM. The ends were cut back, 9 bases at V and 5 bases at J, with 17 bases in the middle. This CDR3 comprises 14 residues. The DNA for the CDR3 is TGTGCCAGTTACCATGCCTCCGGGGATCAGCCCCAGCATTTT. Translated: CASYHASGDQPQHF.

This clonotype was observed a handful of times. The chain carries TRBV7-2 and TRBJ2-7; a weak D match, TRBD2 (7 bases). CDR1 is SGHTA, CDR2 FQGNSA, per germline. Deletions cut 0 bases from V and 7 bases from J, with 10 bases between. The length of the CDR3 is 13 residues. CDR3 protein: CASSLAQGGEQYF. For the CDR3, the DNA is TGTGCCAGCAGCTTAGCACAGGGAGGGGAGCAGTACTTC.

The genes are TRBV4-1 and TRBJ2-2, with 7 bases identical to TRBD1. Trimming took 7 bases from V and 7 from J; bases not matched to a gene: 12. CDR3 length equals 15 residues. CDR1 MGHRA and CDR2 YSYEKL come from the germline V gene. The CDR3: CASNLPDRVNGELFF. CDR3 DNA sequence: TGCGCCAGCAACCTTCCCGACAGGGTCAACGGGGAGCTGTTTTTT.

The chain employs TRBV2 and TRBJ2-5; D remains unclear. The V end lost 7 bases, the J end lost 5 bases, and 14 bases lay between the germline ends. Germline CDR1 and CDR2: SNHLY and FYNNEI. This CDR3 is 13 amino acids long. Written as DNA, the CDR3 is TGTGCCAGCAATGACCTCCAAGCGGAGACCCAGTACTTC. Protein product: CASNDLQAETQYF.

The chain has TRBV20-1 and TRBJ1-1; D perhaps matches TRBD1 (6 bases). V lost 6 bases and J lost 4, with 15 bases in between. The germline gives CDR1 DFQATT, CDR2 SNEGSKA (reference sequence). This CDR3 has 13 amino acids. The CDR3 reads CSADTGNPTEAFF. The CDR3 region has the DNA TGCAGTGCAGACACAGGGAACCCCACTGAAGCTTTCTTT.

The V and J genes are TRBV7-9 and TRBJ2-7; 7 bases match TRBD2. This CDR3 has 15 amino acids. From germline, CDR1 is SEHNR and CDR2 FQNEAQ (reference sequence). The J segment lost 3 bases and the V segment lost 4 bases, leaving 9 bases of the junction unmatched. CDR3 sequence reads: CASSSTERDNYEQYF. The CDR3 DNA is TGTGCCAGCAGCTCGACCGAGCGGGATAACTACGAGCAGTACTTC.

V and J are TRBV5-1 and TRBJ2-7; 7 nucleotides agree with TRBD1. V lost 0 bases to trimming and J lost 7 bases; unmatched junction nucleotides: 13. Germline CDR1 is SGHRS and CDR2 is YFSETQ. The CDR3 length is 16 residues. The CDR3 spells CASSLADRVPLWEQYF. In DNA, the CDR3 is TGCGCCAGCAGCTTGGCTGACAGGGTCCCGCTGTGGGAGCAGTACTTC. Combining the CDR3 with reference TRBV5-1 and TRBJ2-7 gives the whole variable domain KAGVTQTPRYLIKTRGQQVTLSCSPISGHRSVSWYQQTPGQGLQFLFEYFSETQRNKGNFPGRFSGRQFSNSRSEMNVSTLELGDSALYLCASSLADRVPLWEQYFGPGTRLTVT.

The chain has TRBV10-1 and TRBJ1-6, with D perhaps matching TRBD1 (6 bases). The V end lost 7 bases, the J end lost 11 bases, and 12 bases lay between the germline ends. There are 12 residues in the CDR3. From germline, CDR1 is WNHNN and CDR2 SYGVQD (reference sequence). Here the CDR3 reads CASMDRMAPLHF. DNA for the CDR3: TGCGCCAGCATGGACAGAATGGCACCCCTCCACTTT.

Only one count was recorded for this clonotype. The V gene is TRBV6-2 or TRBV6-3, the J gene TRBJ1-1, with D unclear. Germline CDR1 reads MNHEY; CDR2 reads SVGEGT. The CDR3 length is 13 residues. V lost 8 bases, J lost 1 base, and 11 bases lay in between. CDR3 sequence reads: CASGESANTEAFF. CDR3 nucleotide sequence: TGTGCCAGCGGGGAGTCTGCGAACACTGAAGCTTTCTTT.

The rearrangement uses TRBV7-2 and TRBJ2-3, with D possibly TRBD2 on 5 matching bases. The CDR3 is 15 residues long. Germline CDR1 is SGHTA and CDR2 is FQGNSA. The V and J ends lost 1 base and 5 bases respectively, with 13 bases between them. The CDR3 here is CASSLESLGVDTQYF. CDR3 DNA: TGTGCCAGCAGCTTAGAAAGTCTGGGAGTAGATACGCAGTATTTT.

The chain combines TRBV11-2 with TRBJ1-6, with D tentatively TRBD1 (6 bases). Looked up from germline, CDR1 is SGHAT and CDR2 is FQNNGV. Trimming pared 2 bases from V and 0 bases from J, leaving 11 bases between. The CDR3 totals 17 residues. CDR3 nucleotide sequence: TGTGCCAGCAGCTTATTACAAGGGGGCTCCTATAATTCACCCCTCCACTTT. Protein: CASSLLQGGSYNSPLHF.

This clonotype occurred a few times. CDR3 region: CSVDASGWTEAFF. The CDR3 DNA reads TGCAGCGTTGACGCCTCGGGTTGGACTGAAGCTTTCTTT. The genes are TRBV29-1 and TRBJ1-1; no definite D call. Trimming pared 3 bases from V and 5 bases from J, leaving 13 bases between. The CDR3 is 13 amino acids. In germline, CDR1 is SQVTM, CDR2 ANQGSEA.

The chain couples TRBV6-2 or TRBV6-3 to TRBJ1-5, with D possibly TRBD1 on 6 matching bases. This CDR3 comprises 16 residues. The germline gives CDR1 MNHEY, CDR2 SVGEGT. V lost 2 bases, J lost 4 bases, and 15 bases lay in between. The CDR3 reads CASSYPGRGGNQPQHF. The CDR3, as DNA: TGTGCCAGCAGTTACCCGGGCAGGGGAGGGAATCAGCCCCAGCATTTT.

V and J are TRBV7-9 and TRBJ2-1; D is perhaps TRBD1 (6 bases). V was clipped by 10 bases and J by 8 bases, with 12 bases between them. This CDR3 has 11 amino acids. CDR1 SEHNR and CDR2 FQNEAQ come from the germline V gene (reference sequence). The DNA of the CDR3 is TGTGCCACCAACCCAGGGGATGAGCAGTTCTTC. Translation: CATNPGDEQFF.

The chain links TRBV16 to TRBJ1-2, with D possibly TRBD1 on 5 matching bases. CDR3 length: 15 residues. Germline assignment: CDR1 KGHSY and CDR2 FQNENV. V lost 2 bases and J 7 bases, leaving 17 bases between the germline ends. This CDR3 is CASSQLGPWGSGYTF. The DNA of the CDR3 is TGTGCCAGCAGCCAACTCGGTCCCTGGGGCTCTGGCTACACCTTC.

The gene calls are TRBV20-1 and TRBJ2-3; D call uncertain. The CDR3 covers 14 residues. V lost 0 bases and J 6 bases, leaving 13 bases between the germline ends. CDR1 DFQATT and CDR2 SNEGSKA come from the germline V gene (reference sequence). This chain's CDR3 is CSARDPVAADTQYF. CDR3 bases: TGCAGTGCTAGAGATCCCGTGGCGGCGGATACGCAGTATTTT.

The CDR3 is CASSQDIGTLHSYEQYF. The DNA of the CDR3 is TGTGCCAGCAGCCAAGATATAGGGACTTTGCACTCCTACGAGCAGTACTTC. V usage is TRBV3-1 and J usage is TRBJ2-7; tentatively, D is TRBD2 (6 bases). The CDR3 extends over 17 amino acids. The germline CDR1 and CDR2 sequences are LGHDT and YNNKEL (reference sequence). Between the trimmed V and J ends, which lost 0 bases and 0 bases, there was a span of 15 bases.